These T cell receptor beta chains were read from a single sample in a study of T-cell memory formation after mild COVID-19. In TCRdb, the 5' RACE reads were re-called with MiXCR into one record per CDR3 protein. The sample has 430,000 or so distinct CDR3 sequences, roughly 23% seen once. The source material was PBMCs or a T cell subset sorted from them (not recorded which). These receptors all come from an adult woman who had mild COVID-19 (a few samples of this study predate the infection). Cell type and time point are not known. Each CDR3 is given with its conserved first and last residue. D genes are given only for firm matches. Only some rows state a clone size, as once, few, many or a class for expanded clones.

clone size	J gene	V gene	D gene	CDR3 protein	CDR3 DNA
NA	TRBJ2-5	TRBV14	NA	CASSQWGEETQYF	TGTGCCAGCAGCCAATGGGGGGAGGAGACCCAGTACTTC
many	TRBJ2-7	TRBV28	TRBD2	CASSFQGGSYEQYF	TGTGCCAGCAGTTTCCAGGGAGGGTCCTACGAGCAGTACTTC
NA	TRBJ2-1	TRBV24-1	NA	CATSETRGMPFNEQFF	TGTGCCACCAGTGAAACTCGGGGGATGCCTTTCAATGAGCAGTTCTTC
NA	TRBJ1-3	TRBV12-3/TRBV12-4	NA	CASSFRQAPEYF	TGTGCCAGCAGTTTCCGACAGGCTCCGGAATATTTT
few	TRBJ2-1	TRBV4-3	NA	CASSHLDPDEQFF	TGCGCCAGCAGCCACCTCGACCCGGATGAGCAGTTCTTC
many	TRBJ2-1	TRBV5-1	TRBD2	CASSPGGTSGYNEQFF	TGCGCCAGCAGCCCTGGGGGGACTAGCGGCTACAATGAGCAGTTCTTC
NA	TRBJ1-1	TRBV20-1	NA	CSARVVNTEAFF	TGCAGTGCTAGAGTCGTGAACACTGAAGCTTTCTTT
NA	TRBJ2-2	TRBV19	NA	CASSWGRRSTGELFF	TGTGCCAGTAGTTGGGGGAGGAGGAGCACCGGGGAGCTGTTTTTT
many	TRBJ2-7	TRBV5-1	TRBD1	CASSPGQSSYEQYF	TGTGCCAGCAGTCCGGGACAGAGCTCCTACGAGCAGTACTTC
few	TRBJ1-1	TRBV12-3/TRBV12-4	NA	CASSLGLLTRLNTEAFF	TGTGCCAGCAGTTTAGGCCTCCTCACACGGCTAAACACTGAAGCTTTCTTT
NA	TRBJ1-1	TRBV5-1	NA	CASSFDGFTEAFF	TGCGCCAGCAGCTTTGACGGGTTCACTGAAGCTTTCTTT
few	TRBJ2-1	TRBV6-5	TRBD2	CASSYSQRASGPYNEQFF	TGTGCCAGCAGTTACTCGCAACGGGCTAGCGGACCCTACAATGAGCAGTTCTTC
few	TRBJ2-7	TRBV4-3	TRBD2	CASSQDLIAGDPEQYF	TGCGCCAGCAGCCAAGATCTGATAGCGGGAGACCCCGAGCAGTACTTC
NA	TRBJ1-5	TRBV12-3/TRBV12-4	TRBD1	CASRSDREADQPQHF	TGTGCCAGCAGATCTGACAGGGAGGCTGATCAGCCCCAGCATTTT
NA	TRBJ1-5	TRBV7-6	NA	CASSSTPVAGQPQHF	TGTGCCAGCAGCTCGACACCGGTTGCAGGACAGCCCCAGCATTTT
few	TRBJ1-6	TRBV7-9	NA	CASTIWGQVNSPLHF	TGTGCCAGCACTATCTGGGGGCAGGTTAATTCACCCCTCCACTTT
once	TRBJ1-2	TRBV9	TRBD1	CASSSQDRGFLNYGYTF	TGTGCCAGCAGCTCACAGGACAGGGGTTTCCTTAACTATGGCTACACCTTC
few	TRBJ1-2	TRBV19	TRBD1	CASRSPGQFYGYTF	TGTGCCAGTAGAAGTCCGGGACAGTTCTATGGCTACACCTTC
NA	TRBJ2-7	TRBV10-3	TRBD2	CAIGLAGGGEQYF	TGTGCCATCGGACTAGCGGGAGGAGGTGAGCAGTACTTC
NA	TRBJ2-7	TRBV5-1	NA	CASASESREQYF	TGCGCCAGTGCTAGCGAGAGTCGCGAGCAGTACTTC
once	TRBJ2-3	TRBV4-2	TRBD2	CASSQEYLAGGRDTQYF	TGTGCCAGCAGCCAAGAGTACCTAGCGGGGGGTAGAGATACGCAGTATTTT
NA	TRBJ2-1	TRBV13	NA	CASSLNRYNEQFF	TGTGCCAGCAGCTTAAACAGATACAATGAGCAGTTCTTC
NA	TRBJ2-2	TRBV6-2/TRBV6-3	TRBD1	CASSYPWDSQGELFF	TGTGCCAGCAGTTACCCATGGGACAGTCAGGGGGAGCTGTTTTTT
NA	TRBJ2-2	TRBV5-1	TRBD1	CASSSRVGQGFTGELFF	TGCGCCAGCAGCTCCCGGGTGGGACAGGGTTTCACCGGGGAGCTGTTTTTT
NA	TRBJ2-2	TRBV4-1	NA	CASSQGFAGELFF	TGCGCCAGCAGCCAAGGTTTCGCGGGGGAGCTGTTTTTT
NA	TRBJ2-7	TRBV9	TRBD1	CASSDPTGEEQYF	TGTGCCAGCAGCGACCCTACAGGGGAAGAGCAGTACTTC
few	TRBJ2-5	TRBV18	NA	CASSIRKETQYF	TGTGCCAGCTCGATCAGGAAAGAGACCCAGTACTTC
NA	TRBJ2-1	TRBV6-5	NA	CASRLGRSEGNEQFF	TGTGCCAGCAGACTCGGCCGTTCGGAGGGCAATGAGCAGTTCTTC
NA	TRBJ1-2	TRBV18	NA	CASSPGEDRGYTF	TGTGCCAGCTCACCCGGAGAGGATCGTGGCTACACCTTC
NA	TRBJ2-7	TRBV6-6	TRBD2	CASSPPRGGQYEQYF	TGTGCCAGCAGCCCACCGCGGGGGGGCCAATACGAGCAGTACTTC
NA	TRBJ2-1	TRBV12-3/TRBV12-4	NA	CASPTRVSYNEQFF	TGTGCCAGCCCCACACGGGTTTCCTACAATGAGCAGTTCTTC
NA	TRBJ2-2	TRBV7-9	NA	CASSQRDKNTGELFF	TGTGCCAGCAGCCAACGGGACAAGAACACCGGGGAGCTGTTTTTT
NA	TRBJ2-1	TRBV15	NA	CATSRGPGSSYNEQFF	TGTGCCACCAGCAGGGGCCCAGGCAGCTCCTACAATGAGCAGTTCTTC
NA	TRBJ2-2	TRBV30	NA	CAWSVQSGAGELFF	TGTGCCTGGAGTGTTCAGTCCGGGGCCGGGGAGCTGTTTTTT
once	TRBJ2-4	TRBV7-9	NA	CASRGPNRLSIQYF	TGTGCCAGCCGGGGCCCTAACCGACTCAGCATTCAGTACTTC
NA	TRBJ1-1	TRBV6-5	NA	CASSYRGGVGNTEAFF	TGTGCCAGCAGTTACAGGGGTGGGGTAGGAAACACTGAAGCTTTCTTT
NA	TRBJ2-1	TRBV19	TRBD2	CASSIRTSGISYNEQFF	TGTGCCAGTAGTATCCGGACTAGCGGGATCTCCTACAATGAGCAGTTCTTC
few	TRBJ2-2	TRBV6-5	TRBD2	CASSYSGGRNTGELFF	TGTGCCAGCAGTTACTCGGGCGGGAGAAACACCGGGGAGCTGTTTTTT
NA	TRBJ2-1	TRBV24-1	NA	CATSDPPFEQFF	TGTGCCACCAGTGACCCCCCCTTTGAGCAGTTCTTC
NA	TRBJ2-7	TRBV30	NA	CAWDSLEAEQYF	TGTGCCTGGGACAGTTTAGAGGCCGAGCAGTACTTC
NA	TRBJ2-7	TRBV5-4	NA	CASSWGSGYEQYF	TGTGCCAGCAGCTGGGGGTCAGGCTACGAGCAGTACTTC
NA	TRBJ1-2	TRBV24-1	NA	CATSDFDSFYGYTF	TGTGCCACCAGTGATTTTGATAGCTTCTATGGCTACACCTTC
few	TRBJ2-7	TRBV20-1	NA	CSATKGVEQYF	TGCAGTGCTACGAAGGGGGTCGAGCAGTACTTC
NA	TRBJ2-3	TRBV5-4	TRBD2	CASSLGLAGNTQYF	TGTGCCAGCAGCTTGGGACTAGCGGGAAATACGCAGTATTTT
few	TRBJ1-1	TRBV12-3/TRBV12-4	NA	CASTKQGGITEAFF	TGTGCCAGCACCAAACAGGGCGGGATTACTGAAGCTTTCTTT
NA	TRBJ1-1	TRBV5-1	NA	CASSLGGDTTEAFF	TGCGCCAGCAGCTTGGGGGGGGACACAACTGAAGCTTTCTTT
many	TRBJ2-1	TRBV5-5	NA	CASSLEGDSYNEQFF	TGTGCCAGCAGCTTGGAGGGGGATTCCTACAATGAGCAGTTCTTC
few	TRBJ1-3	TRBV7-9	NA	CASSSGDTIYF	TGTGCCAGCAGCTCAGGAGACACCATATATTTT
NA	TRBJ1-6	TRBV16	TRBD1	CASKETGDGNSPLHF	TGTGCCAGCAAGGAGACAGGGGACGGTAATTCACCCCTCCACTTT